The clone carrying this T cell receptor beta chain has a handful of counts. There were TCR beta CDR3 regions amplified from RNA transcripts. First-round RT-PCR of the TCR CDR3 relied on the HTBI primer set. TCRdb used MiXCR to reprocess the multiplex PCR reads, holding one entry per CDR3 protein. Of roughly 750,000 distinct CDR3 sequences listed, around 15% are singletons. This record belongs to a study of T cells in Graves' hyperthyroidism and ophthalmopathy. Germline V CDR1 and CDR2: MNHNS, SASEGT. CDR3 length: 12 residues. J gave up 10 bases and V 11 bases, and 13 bases lay outside the gene matches.

The J gene is TRBJ1-2, the V gene TRBV6-1; 7 bases are a match to TRBD1. Specimen: blood. This receptor was obtained from a man between 18 and 35 years old with Graves' hyperthyroidism. CDR3 sequence: CASHPTGSDYTF. The CDR3 DNA follows: TGTGCCTCCCACCCGACAGGGAGCGACTACACCTTC.